This entry lists 16 T cell receptor beta chains sequenced from one sample in a study of shared clonotypes between healthy human individuals. TCRdb's copy holds only in-frame clones and misses some; the assay was immunoSEQ multiplex PCR. The sample yields roughly 1,000,000 clones, about 84% seen once. The sequenced sample was memory CD4+ T cells from PBMCs. The subset is: CD45RA-negative fraction. Source of these receptors: a young man in good health. Some clones in this sample may be carry-over from other donors' samples.

The gene calls are TRBV11-2 and TRBJ2-1; D is ambiguous. V dropped 0 bases and J dropped 14 bases, with 8 bases sitting between them. Germline loops: CDR1 SGHAT, CDR2 FQNNGV. This CDR3 comprises 11 residues. CDR3: CASSLDVAKFF. The CDR3 nucleotides read TGTGCCAGCAGCTTAGATGTGGCCAAGTTCTTC.

The chain couples TRBV7-3 to TRBJ2-2, with a possible D match to TRBD2 (6 bases). Trimming took off 8 bases at V and 5 bases at J, with 6 bases between the two ends. This CDR3 has 11 amino acids. Germline lookup yields CDR1 SGHTA and CDR2 FQGTGA. The CDR3 loop reads CASGRTGELFF. The CDR3 DNA follows: TGTGCCAGCGGGAGGACCGGGGAGCTGTTTTTT.

This chain links TRBV10-1 with TRBJ2-3; TRBD1 matches 9 bases. The CDR3 is 18 amino acids. The V and J ends lost 5 bases and 1 base, in that order; junction bases with no gene match: 13. From germline, CDR1 is WNHNN and CDR2 SYGVQD (reference sequence). The DNA for the CDR3 is TGCGCCAGCAGTAAGGGACAGGGTACGATGGGAGGCACAGATACGCAGTATTTT. Protein product: CASSKGQGTMGGTDTQYF.

This chain uses TRBV7-2 with TRBJ2-3; the D gene could be TRBD1 or TRBD2 (6 bases each). This CDR3 comprises 16 residues. Trimming shortened V by 5 bases and J by 0 bases, and 15 bases separated the two germline ends. Germline CDR1 and CDR2: SGHTA and FQGNSA. CDR3 residues: CASSTEGGGSTDTQYF. DNA for the CDR3: TGTGCCAGCAGCACCGAGGGGGGCGGTAGCACAGATACGCAGTATTTT.

The V and J genes are TRBV28 and TRBJ1-4; D is unclear. V lost 5 bases and J lost 7, with 17 bases in between. The CDR3 totals 15 residues. Germline CDR1 and CDR2: MDHEN and SYDVKM. The CDR3 bases are TGTGCCAGCAGTCTTCGTACCCTGGGCGGTGAAAAACTGTTTTTT. It is translated as CASSLRTLGGEKLFF.

Note on this clone: This may be a read error: a much more frequent sequence differs by one nucleotide. The identical CDR3 is also encoded by other nucleotide sequences in the sample. V usage is TRBV11-2 and J usage is TRBJ2-3, with D perhaps matching TRBD2 (5 bases). Germline V gene sequence: CDR1 SGHAT, CDR2 FQNNGV. V was shortened by 1 base and J by 3 bases, with 5 bases between the two germline ends. This CDR3 is built from 13 residues. Here the CDR3 reads CASSLAGTDTQYF. The DNA of the CDR3 is TGTGCCAGCAGCTTAGCGGGGACAGATACGCAGTATTTT.

The rearrangement joins TRBV7-2 to TRBJ2-5; 7 nucleotides line up with TRBD2. The CDR3 runs 16 residues. Germline V gene data show CDR1 as SGHTA and CDR2 as FQGNSA. V shed 5 bases, J shed 5 bases, and the junction held 14 bases outside the gene matches. The CDR3 here is CASSPSGGGGGETQYF. CDR3 in DNA: TGTGCCAGCAGCCCCTCGGGGGGAGGCGGTGGGGAGACCCAGTACTTC. Full variable domain (missing parts from reference TRBV7-2 and TRBJ2-5): GAGVSQSPSNKVTEKGKDVELRCDPISGHTALYWYRQSLGQGLEFLIYFQGNSAPDKSGLPSDRFSAERTGGSVSTLTIQRTQQEDSAVYLCASSPSGGGGGETQYFGPGTRLLVL.

This rearrangement joins TRBV28 to TRBJ1-5; maybe TRBD1 (5 bases). This CDR3 is built from 15 residues. Looked up from germline, CDR1 is MDHEN and CDR2 is SYDVKM. Trimming took 7 bases from V and 0 from J, leaving 13 bases between them. The CDR3 here is CASKVGGDSNQPQHF. DNA of the CDR3: TGTGCCAGCAAGGTTGGGGGAGATAGCAATCAGCCCCAGCATTTT. The variable domain in full, with the rest retrieved from reference TRBV28 and TRBJ1-5, is DVKVTQSSRYLVKRTGEKVFLECVQDMDHENMFWYRQDPGLGLRLIYFSYDVKMKEKGDIPEGYSVSREKKERFSLILESASTNQTSMYLCASKVGGDSNQPQHFGDGTRLSIL.

This chain uses TRBV11-2 with TRBJ2-5; 11 bases agree with TRBD2. The CDR3 loop spans 19 amino acids. After removal of 6 bases from V and 1 base from J, the junction contained 16 bases not matched to a gene. In germline, CDR1 is SGHAT, CDR2 FQNNGV. CDR3 in DNA: TGTGCCAGCAGGACAGCCGTGGCTAGCGGGAGGCTCTCCCAAGAGACCCAGTACTTC. It yields the protein CASRTAVASGRLSQETQYF.

The chain uses TRBV5-5 and TRBJ2-1; 8 nucleotides align to TRBD1. The CDR3 spans 16 residues. Trimming removed 1 base from V and 6 bases from J; junction bases left unmatched: 9. Germline lookup yields CDR1 SGHKS and CDR2 YYEKEE (reference sequence). For the CDR3, the DNA is TGTGCCAGCAGCTTGCCTCGGACAGGGCTGGGCAATGAGCAGTTCTTC. Translating gives CASSLPRTGLGNEQFF.

The CDR3 DNA sequence: TGTGCCAGCAGTGATCTTGAACAGGGGTATAATCAGCCCCAGCATTTT. It specifies CASSDLEQGYNQPQHF. V is TRBV28 and J is TRBJ1-5; 7 positions match TRBD1. V shed 5 bases, J shed 4 bases, and the junction held 11 bases outside the gene matches. CDR1 MDHEN and CDR2 SYDVKM come from the germline V gene. CDR3 length: 16 residues. The full variable domain, in which reference TRBV28 and TRBJ1-5 provide the parts outside the CDR3, is DVKVTQSSRYLVKRTGEKVFLECVQDMDHENMFWYRQDPGLGLRLIYFSYDVKMKEKGDIPEGYSVSREKKERFSLILESASTNQTSMYLCASSDLEQGYNQPQHFGDGTRLSIL.

This clone occurred a few times. V and J are TRBV29-1 and TRBJ1-2, with 8 nucleotides matching TRBD1. The germline gives CDR1 SQVTM, CDR2 ANQGSEA. This CDR3 comprises 13 residues. V shed 4 bases and J 2 bases; nucleotides not matched to a gene: 3. CDR3 protein: CSVGRQGNYGYTF. The CDR3 region has the DNA TGCAGCGTTGGGAGACAGGGGAACTATGGCTACACCTTC.

This chain links TRBV27 with TRBJ2-7; D may be TRBD2 (6 bases). CDR1 is MNHEY, CDR2 SMNVEV, per germline (reference sequence). With 7 bases removed from V and 6 bases from J, the gap between germline ends came to 16 bases. The CDR3 is 13 amino acids. Here the CDR3 reads CASICGGIAEQYF. The CDR3 nucleotides read TGTGCCAGCATCTGTGGCGGGATCGCCGAGCAGTACTTC.

Note on this clone: A read error may explain this, as a much larger clone is one base away. Other nucleotide sequences from this sample produce the same CDR3. V usage is TRBV7-2 and J usage is TRBJ2-2; D ambiguous. The CDR3 sequence is 14 residues long. Germline-derived CDR1 and CDR2 are SGHTA and FQGNSA. Trimming pared 0 bases from V and 1 base from J, leaving 3 bases between. CDR3 nucleotide sequence: TGTGCCAGCAGCTTAGCACTGAACACCGGGGAGCTGTTTTTT. This codes for CASSLALNTGELFF.

As concerns this clone: This specimen includes other DNA sequences encoding the same CDR3. The rearrangement uses TRBV11-2 and TRBJ2-6; D gene unclear. The CDR3 extends over 16 amino acids. In germline, CDR1 is SGHAT, CDR2 FQNNGV. Trimming removed 3 bases from V and 0 bases from J, with 9 bases in between. CDR3 DNA sequence: TGTGCCAGCAGCTTGGGATCTAGCTCTGGGGCCAACGTCCTGACTTTC. It specifies CASSLGSSSGANVLTF.

This clone has more than one count but fewer than ten. The chain joins TRBV5-6 to TRBJ1-1; no clear D. Trimming left V 3 bases short and J 1 base short, with 7 bases between. The CDR3 contains 13 residues. Looked up from germline, CDR1 is SGHDT and CDR2 is YYEEEE. The CDR3 spells CASSSSRNTEAFF. As DNA, the CDR3 is TGTGCCAGCAGCTCCTCGAGGAACACTGAAGCTTTCTTT.